This paragraph covers one TCR beta chain sequence. Its matching antigen is unknown. This sample is drawn from a study of shared clonotypes between healthy human individuals. Background on the study: Per-donor plates numbered three CD4 naive, three CD4 memory, two CD8 naive and one CD8 memory.

The length of the CDR3 is 15 residues. Trimming pared 3 bases from V and 6 bases from J, leaving 15 bases between. The germline gives CDR1 MDHEN, CDR2 SYDVKM. Findings and caveats of the study: The four-donor shared clonotypes exceeded non-shared clonotypes in generation probability, with non-shared ones scoring lower. Represented diversity (both genetic and exposure-history) was limited by the small number of donors. The sharing of 5% to 5.5% of naive CD4 clonotypes was seen across a few donors.

The method was immunoSEQ multiplex PCR; TCRdb's version includes in-frame clones alone and lacks a portion of them. The sample holds 640,000 or so clones, roughly 70% seen once. The receptor comes from a woman aged 25 to 39 in good health. Specimen: memory CD4+ T cells sorted from blood. Subset indicated: CD45RA-negative fraction. The chain uses TRBV28 and TRBJ2-1, with D perhaps matching TRBD2 (6 bases). The CDR3, as DNA: TGTGCCAGCAGTTTGGGCGGGACGGCGGGCAATGAGCAGTTCTTC. It yields the protein CASSLGGTAGNEQFF.